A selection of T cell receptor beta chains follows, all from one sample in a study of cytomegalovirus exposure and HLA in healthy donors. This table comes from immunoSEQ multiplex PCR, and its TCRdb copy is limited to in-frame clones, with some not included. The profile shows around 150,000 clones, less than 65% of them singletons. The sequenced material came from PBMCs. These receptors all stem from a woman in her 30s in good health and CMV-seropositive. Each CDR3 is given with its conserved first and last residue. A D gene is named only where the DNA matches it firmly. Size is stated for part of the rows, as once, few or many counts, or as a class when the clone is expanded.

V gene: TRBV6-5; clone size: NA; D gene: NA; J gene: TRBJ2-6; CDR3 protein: CASSYWRGSGANVLTF; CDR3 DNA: TGTGCCAGCAGTTACTGGCGGGGATCTGGGGCCAACGTCCTGACTTTC
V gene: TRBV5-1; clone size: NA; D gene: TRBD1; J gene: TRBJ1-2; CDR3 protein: CASSLGTGNYGYTF; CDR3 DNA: TGCGCCAGCAGCTTAGGGACAGGGAACTATGGCTACACCTTC
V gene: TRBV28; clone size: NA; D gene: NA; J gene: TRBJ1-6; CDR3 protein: CASSAWTDFSYNSPLHF; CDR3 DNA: TGTGCCAGCAGTGCTTGGACAGACTTCTCCTATAATTCACCCCTCCACTTT
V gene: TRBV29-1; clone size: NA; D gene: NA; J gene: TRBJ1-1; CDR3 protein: CSVEEGRGTEAFF; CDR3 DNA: TGCAGCGTTGAAGAAGGGCGGGGCACTGAAGCTTTCTTT
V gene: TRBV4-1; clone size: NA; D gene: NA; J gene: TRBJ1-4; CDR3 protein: CASSPGPTNEKLFF; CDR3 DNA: TGCGCCAGCAGCCCAGGTCCAACTAATGAAAAACTGTTTTTT
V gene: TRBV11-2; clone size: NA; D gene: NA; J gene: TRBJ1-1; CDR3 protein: CASSFLRMNTEAFF; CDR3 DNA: TGTGCCAGCAGCTTCCTACGAATGAACACTGAAGCTTTCTTT
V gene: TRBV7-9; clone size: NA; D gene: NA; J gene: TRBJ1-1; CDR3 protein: CASSLARDIENTEAFF; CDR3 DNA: TGTGCCAGCAGCTTAGCCCGGGACATTGAGAACACTGAAGCTTTCTTT
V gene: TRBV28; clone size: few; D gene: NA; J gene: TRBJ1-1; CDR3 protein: CASKRDTTEAFF; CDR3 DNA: TGTGCCAGCAAAAGGGACACCACTGAAGCTTTCTTT
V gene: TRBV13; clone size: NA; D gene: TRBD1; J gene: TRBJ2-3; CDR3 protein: CASSYGTGGVDTQYF; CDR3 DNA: TGTGCCAGCAGCTACGGGACAGGGGGCGTCGATACGCAGTATTTT
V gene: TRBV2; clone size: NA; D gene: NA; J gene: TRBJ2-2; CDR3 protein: CASRANGELFF; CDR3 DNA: TGTGCCAGCAGGGCAAACGGGGAGCTGTTTTTT
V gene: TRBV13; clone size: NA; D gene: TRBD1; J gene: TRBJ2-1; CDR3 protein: CASNGDRGYNEQFF; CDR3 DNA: TGTGCCAGCAACGGGGACAGGGGATACAATGAGCAGTTCTTC
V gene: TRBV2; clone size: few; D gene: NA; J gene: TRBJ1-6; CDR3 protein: CASSEPLGNSPLHF; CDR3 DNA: TGTGCCAGCAGTGAGCCGCTAGGTAATTCACCCCTCCACTTT
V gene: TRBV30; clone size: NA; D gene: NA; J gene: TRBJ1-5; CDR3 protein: CAWGIKGGANQPQHF; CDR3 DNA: TGTGCCTGGGGAATAAAAGGGGGGGCCAATCAGCCCCAGCATTTT
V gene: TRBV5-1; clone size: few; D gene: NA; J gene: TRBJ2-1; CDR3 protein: CASSLIQGDNEQFF; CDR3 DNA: TGCGCCAGCAGCTTGATACAGGGAGACAATGAGCAGTTCTTC
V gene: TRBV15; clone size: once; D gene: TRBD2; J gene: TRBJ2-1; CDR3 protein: CATSRDSQTSGPDNEQFF; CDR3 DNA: TGTGCCACCAGCAGAGATTCCCAGACTAGCGGCCCTGACAATGAGCAGTTCTTC
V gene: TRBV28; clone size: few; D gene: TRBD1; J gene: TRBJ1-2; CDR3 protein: CASRPLPLTGAGYGYTF; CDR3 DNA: TGTGCCAGCAGACCACTTCCACTGACAGGGGCCGGCTATGGCTACACCTTC
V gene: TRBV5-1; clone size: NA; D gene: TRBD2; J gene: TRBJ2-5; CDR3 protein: CASSSGIAGGGQETQYF; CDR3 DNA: TGCGCCAGCAGCTCCGGGATAGCGGGGGGAGGGCAAGAGACCCAGTACTTC
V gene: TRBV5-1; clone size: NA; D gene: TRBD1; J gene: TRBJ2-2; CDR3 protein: CASSWTLGQGMTGELFF; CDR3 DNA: TGCGCCAGCAGCTGGACCTTGGGACAGGGGATGACCGGGGAGCTGTTTTTT
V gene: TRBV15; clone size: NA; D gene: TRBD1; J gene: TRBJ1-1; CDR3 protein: CATSQDRLNTEAFF; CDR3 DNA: TGTGCCACCAGCCAGGACAGGTTGAACACTGAAGCTTTCTTT
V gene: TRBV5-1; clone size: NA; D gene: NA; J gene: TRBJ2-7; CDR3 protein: CASSFSGSYTYEQYF; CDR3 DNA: TGCGCCAGCAGCTTCTCGGGATCCTACACCTACGAGCAGTACTTC
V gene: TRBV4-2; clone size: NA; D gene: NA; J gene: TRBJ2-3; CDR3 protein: CASSQGGVTDTQYF; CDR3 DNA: TGTGCCAGCAGCCAAGGCGGGGTCACAGATACGCAGTATTTT
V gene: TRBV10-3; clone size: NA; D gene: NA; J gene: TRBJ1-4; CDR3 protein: CAISTGTNEKLFF; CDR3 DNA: TGTGCCATCTCTACAGGCACCAATGAAAAACTGTTTTTT